These T cell receptor beta chains were read from a single sample in a study of OX40 agonist ivuxolimab in advanced cancers. Using immunoSEQ multiplex PCR, the repertoire was profiled, and TCRdb retains in-frame clones only, with some absent. The repertoire holds approximately 47,000 clones, about 86% seen once, with 10% in the top ten. Sequenced material: CD4+ or CD8+ T cells sorted from blood, taken in a trial of the OX40 agonist ivuxolimab. The source is an adult with an advanced solid tumor such as melanoma, head and neck, liver or kidney cancer. CDR3s include the opening cysteine and the closing phenylalanine or tryptophan. D genes are given only for firm matches. Expanded clones are given a class, and other clones once, few, many or no size at all.

v_call: TRBV18
clone_size: once
d_call: .
j_call: TRBJ2-1
cdr3_aa: CASSPRRSDTHLGEQFF
cdr3_nt: TGTGCCAGCTCACCACGTAGATCAGACACCCACCTCGGCGAGCAGTTCTTC

v_call: TRBV30
clone_size: .
d_call: TRBD1
j_call: TRBJ2-2
cdr3_aa: CAVSQIQGRTTGELFF
cdr3_nt: TGTGCCGTCTCGCAAATACAGGGGAGAACCACCGGGGAGCTGTTTTTT

v_call: TRBV27
clone_size: .
d_call: .
j_call: TRBJ1-2
cdr3_aa: CASSLRAGNPSSHGYTF
cdr3_nt: TGTGCCAGCAGTTTGAGGGCAGGTAACCCGTCTTCGCATGGCTACACCTTC

v_call: TRBV27
clone_size: .
d_call: .
j_call: TRBJ1-6
cdr3_aa: CASSLSFWRQSSYNSPLHF
cdr3_nt: TGTGCCAGCAGTTTATCTTTTTGGAGACAGAGCTCCTATAATTCACCCCTCCACTTT

v_call: TRBV7-3
clone_size: .
d_call: .
j_call: TRBJ1-4
cdr3_aa: CASSLFGGVGEKLFF
cdr3_nt: TGTGCCAGCAGCTTATTTGGGGGCGTGGGGGAAAAACTGTTTTTT

v_call: TRBV5-1
clone_size: .
d_call: .
j_call: TRBJ2-7
cdr3_aa: CASSLATGLPEQYF
cdr3_nt: TGCGCCAGCAGCCTGGCGACGGGCCTTCCAGAGCAGTACTTC

v_call: TRBV19
clone_size: .
d_call: TRBD1
j_call: TRBJ1-2
cdr3_aa: CASSMAAGTGNGYTF
cdr3_nt: TGTGCCAGTAGTATGGCGGCCGGGACAGGGAACGGCTACACCTTC

v_call: TRBV6-5
clone_size: .
d_call: TRBD1
j_call: TRBJ1-5
cdr3_aa: CASRSDRASNQPQHF
cdr3_nt: TGTGCCAGCAGGAGCGACAGGGCGAGCAATCAGCCCCAGCATTTT

v_call: TRBV27
clone_size: .
d_call: TRBD1
j_call: TRBJ1-1
cdr3_aa: CASSTGGTEAFF
cdr3_nt: TGTGCCAGCAGTACAGGGGGCACTGAAGCTTTCTTT

v_call: TRBV12-5
clone_size: .
d_call: TRBD1
j_call: TRBJ2-7
cdr3_aa: CASGLTGVLYEQYF
cdr3_nt: TGTGCTAGTGGTTTGACAGGGGTTCTCTACGAGCAGTACTTC

v_call: TRBV9
clone_size: .
d_call: .
j_call: TRBJ1-2
cdr3_aa: CASSVGSGTNYGYTF
cdr3_nt: TGTGCCAGCAGCGTAGGATCAGGGACCAACTATGGCTACACCTTC

v_call: TRBV6-4
clone_size: few
d_call: .
j_call: TRBJ2-3
cdr3_aa: CASSVRGAEDTQYF
cdr3_nt: TGTGCCAGCAGTGTTCGGGGGGCGGAGGATACGCAGTATTTT

v_call: TRBV9
clone_size: .
d_call: .
j_call: TRBJ2-1
cdr3_aa: CASSVDELEQFF
cdr3_nt: TGTGCCAGCAGCGTAGATGAGTTAGAGCAGTTCTTC

v_call: TRBV5-6
clone_size: .
d_call: .
j_call: TRBJ2-4
cdr3_aa: CASSRRREGPLNIQYF
cdr3_nt: TGTGCCAGCAGCCGTAGGCGTGAGGGACCACTAAACATTCAGTACTTC

v_call: TRBV9
clone_size: .
d_call: .
j_call: TRBJ1-1
cdr3_aa: CASSVGDTEAFF
cdr3_nt: TGTGCCAGCAGCGTAGGGGATACTGAAGCTTTCTTT

v_call: TRBV27
clone_size: .
d_call: TRBD1
j_call: TRBJ1-1
cdr3_aa: CASSLRTGGNTEAFF
cdr3_nt: TGTGCCAGCAGTCTCCGGACAGGGGGGAACACTGAAGCTTTCTTT

v_call: TRBV11-2
clone_size: .
d_call: .
j_call: TRBJ2-1
cdr3_aa: CASSLEEDPYNEQFF
cdr3_nt: TGTGCCAGCAGCTTAGAAGAGGATCCTTACAATGAGCAGTTCTTC

v_call: TRBV13
clone_size: .
d_call: TRBD2
j_call: TRBJ2-2
cdr3_aa: CASSATSGANTGELFF
cdr3_nt: TGTGCCAGCAGCGCAACTAGCGGGGCGAACACCGGGGAGCTGTTTTTT

v_call: TRBV6-5
clone_size: .
d_call: .
j_call: TRBJ2-2
cdr3_aa: CATSANTGELFF
cdr3_nt: TGTGCCACCAGTGCGAACACCGGGGAGCTGTTTTTT

v_call: TRBV7-3
clone_size: .
d_call: TRBD2
j_call: TRBJ2-3
cdr3_aa: CASSLMAGGDTDTQYF
cdr3_nt: TGTGCCAGCAGCTTAATGGCGGGGGGGGACACAGATACGCAGTATTTT

v_call: TRBV6-5
clone_size: .
d_call: TRBD1
j_call: TRBJ1-2
cdr3_aa: CASSPEQGGHGYTF
cdr3_nt: TGTGCCAGCAGCCCCGAACAGGGGGGTCATGGCTACACCTTC

v_call: TRBV30
clone_size: few
d_call: .
j_call: TRBJ1-5
cdr3_aa: CAWSVLPDQPQHF
cdr3_nt: TGTGCCTGGAGTGTACTGCCAGATCAGCCCCAGCATTTT

v_call: TRBV6-5
clone_size: .
d_call: .
j_call: TRBJ1-1
cdr3_aa: CASSYVGAVTEAFF
cdr3_nt: TGTGCCAGCAGTTACGTGGGGGCTGTCACTGAAGCTTTCTTT

v_call: TRBV19
clone_size: .
d_call: .
j_call: TRBJ2-1
cdr3_aa: CASSLGGSYNEQFF
cdr3_nt: TGTGCCAGTAGTCTAGGTGGCTCCTACAATGAGCAGTTCTTC

v_call: TRBV19
clone_size: .
d_call: .
j_call: TRBJ1-5
cdr3_aa: CASSTLQVVSNQPQHF
cdr3_nt: TGTGCCAGTAGTACGTTGCAGGTTGTAAGCAATCAGCCCCAGCATTTT

v_call: TRBV4-2
clone_size: .
d_call: .
j_call: TRBJ2-7
cdr3_aa: CASSQDRYYEQYF
cdr3_nt: TGTGCCAGCAGCCAAGATAGGTACTACGAGCAGTACTTC